This is a list of T cell receptor beta chains from one sample in a study of spatial heterogeneity in lung cancer. TCRdb re-analysed the 5' RACE reads in MiXCR, keeping a single row per CDR3 protein. The profile shows tens of thousands of distinct CDR3 sequences, roughly 6.6% of them singletons. This specimen consisted of PBMCs, obtained at surgery. The receptors shown here come from a female donor with early-stage non-small cell lung cancer. Both conserved end residues are part of each CDR3. The order of the fields is CDR3 length, V gene, CDR3 protein.

17 TRBV7-3 CASSFSRLGRATGELFF
15 TRBV12-3/TRBV12-4 CASSPRTGGSDEAFF
15 TRBV12-3/TRBV12-4 CASSGGQGRTGELFF
15 TRBV12-3/TRBV12-4 CASSLGLLSGNTIYF
14 TRBV25-1 CASSEWGQFYGYTF
16 TRBV20-1 CSAEESTATNTGELFF
15 TRBV5-1 CASNRDRQTNTEAFF
15 TRBV6-5 CASTRGHPNTGELFF
16 TRBV7-9 CASSWLLAGVGKTQYF
15 TRBV11-1 CASSELTGSNTEAFF